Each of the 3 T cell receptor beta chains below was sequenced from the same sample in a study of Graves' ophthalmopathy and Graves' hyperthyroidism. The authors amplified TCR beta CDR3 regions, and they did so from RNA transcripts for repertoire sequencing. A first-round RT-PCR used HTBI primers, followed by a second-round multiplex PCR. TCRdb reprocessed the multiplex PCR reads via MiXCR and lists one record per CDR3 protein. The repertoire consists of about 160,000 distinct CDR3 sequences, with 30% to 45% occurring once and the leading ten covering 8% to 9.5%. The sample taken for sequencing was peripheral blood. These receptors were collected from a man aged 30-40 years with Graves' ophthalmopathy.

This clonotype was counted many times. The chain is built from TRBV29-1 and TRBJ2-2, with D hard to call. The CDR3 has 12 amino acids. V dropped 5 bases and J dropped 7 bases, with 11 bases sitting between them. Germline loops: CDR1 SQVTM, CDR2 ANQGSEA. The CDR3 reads CSVRVLLGELFF. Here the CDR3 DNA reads TGCAGCGTTCGGGTTCTCCTCGGGGAGCTGTTTTTT.

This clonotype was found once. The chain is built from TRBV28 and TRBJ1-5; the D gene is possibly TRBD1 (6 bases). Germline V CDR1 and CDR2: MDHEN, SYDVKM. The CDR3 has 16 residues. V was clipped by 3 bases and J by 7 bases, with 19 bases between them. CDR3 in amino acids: CASSLGLDRPRQPQHF. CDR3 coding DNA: TGTGCCAGCAGTTTGGGGTTAGACAGGCCAAGGCAGCCCCAGCATTTT.

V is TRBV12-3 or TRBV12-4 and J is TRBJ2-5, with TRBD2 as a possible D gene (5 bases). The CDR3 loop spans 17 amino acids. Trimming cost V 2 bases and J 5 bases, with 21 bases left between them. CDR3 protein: CASSLQAGILGRETQYF. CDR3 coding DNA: TGTGCCAGCAGTTTACAGGCCGGGATCCTCGGTCGGGAGACCCAGTACTTC.